Following are 17 T cell receptor beta chains from one sample sequenced in a study of T cell clones after liver transplantation. TCRdb keeps only in-frame clones here, not all; method: immunoSEQ multiplex PCR. The sample shows roughly 100,000 clones, 84% of them seen only once. The source material was CD4+ T cells from blood, sampled approximately 4 years after liver transplant. The receptor source for this set is a human patient who received a liver transplant. The graft donor may account for some of the T cells.

This clone was counted a single time. Other DNA sequences of this sample code for an identical CDR3. The CDR3 DNA follows: TGCGCCAGCAGCTTGGGGGGTGGCGGAGAGACCCAGTACTTC. Amino acid sequence: CASSLGGGGETQYF. The rearrangement links TRBV5-1 to TRBJ2-5; D unresolved. This CDR3 is 14 amino acids long. V shed 0 bases and J shed 4 bases, with 10 bases lying between them. Germline V lookup: CDR1 SGHRS, CDR2 YFSETQ.

V and J are TRBV28 and TRBJ2-3; D not certain. In germline, CDR1 is MDHEN, CDR2 SYDVKM. The CDR3 spans 12 residues. The germline V and J ends were trimmed by 3 bases and 3 bases, with 4 bases remaining between them. CDR3 region: CASSFRTDTQYF. In DNA form, the CDR3 reads TGTGCCAGCAGTTTTAGGACAGATACGCAGTATTTT.

CDR3 DNA sequence: TGTGCCAGCAGTTACTCGAGTACTAGAGGGAATGAGCAGTTCTTC. Amino acid sequence: CASSYSSTRGNEQFF. V usage is TRBV6-5 and J usage is TRBJ2-1; TRBD2 might be the D (5 bases). The germline CDR1 and CDR2 sequences are MNHEY and SVGAGI. CDR3 length: 15 residues. V was clipped by 0 bases and J by 7 bases, with 13 bases between them.

The chain carries TRBV19 and TRBJ2-5, with TRBD2 matching 7 bases. The germline gives CDR1 LNHDA, CDR2 SQIVND (reference sequence). The ends lost 8 bases at V and 3 bases at J; junction bases unmatched: 6. The CDR3 length is 13 residues. In DNA form, the CDR3 reads TGTGCCAGTCAGATAAGCGGGAAAGAGACCCAGTACTTC. Protein: CASQISGKETQYF.

This clone has a single count. This chain links TRBV19 with TRBJ1-3, with D unresolved. The CDR3 runs to 15 residues. The V gene's germline CDR1 is LNHDA and CDR2 SQIVND (reference sequence). V lost 5 bases to trimming and J lost 0 bases, with 11 bases between them. CDR3 region: CASSPSVNSGNTIYF. Here the CDR3 DNA reads TGTGCCAGTAGTCCCTCCGTTAACTCTGGAAACACCATATATTTT.

V gene TRBV7-2 combines with J gene TRBJ1-5; maybe TRBD1 (6 bases). The CDR3 extends over 18 amino acids. Germline CDR1 is SGHTA and CDR2 is FQGNSA. V shed 1 base and J shed 1 base, with 17 bases lying between them. The CDR3: CASSLGQTGGRSNQPQHF. The CDR3, as DNA: TGTGCCAGCAGCTTAGGACAGACGGGGGGCCGGAGCAATCAGCCCCAGCATTTT.

This clone was detected only once. The J gene is TRBJ1-4, the V gene TRBV18, with 7 bases aligning to TRBD1. CDR3 length: 15 residues. The germline V gene encodes CDR1 KGHSH and CDR2 LQKENI. V lost 4 bases and J lost 3; bases outside the gene matches: 5. CDR3 loop: CASSRLQGSNEKLFF. CDR3 coding DNA: TGTGCCAGCTCACGATTACAGGGGTCTAATGAAAAACTGTTTTTT.

This chain connects TRBV19 to TRBJ2-1; D unresolved. CDR3 size: 13 residues. In germline, CDR1 is LNHDA, CDR2 SQIVND (reference sequence). V lost 0 bases to trimming and J lost 7 bases, with 7 bases between them. CDR3 sequence: CASSIDQGNEQFF. The CDR3 coding sequence is TGTGCCAGTAGTATAGATCAAGGGAATGAGCAGTTCTTC.

The chain carries TRBV28 and TRBJ2-5, with 7 bases matching TRBD2. Germline values: CDR1 MDHEN, CDR2 SYDVKM. This CDR3 comprises 15 residues. After removal of 3 bases from V and 4 bases from J, the junction contained 8 bases not matched to a gene. CDR3 residues: CASSFLAGEGETQYF. CDR3 nucleotide sequence: TGTGCCAGCAGTTTTCTTGCGGGAGAGGGAGAGACCCAGTACTTC.

J is TRBJ1-2 and V is TRBV28; no clear D. The V end was cut by 6 bases, the J end by 6 bases, with 14 bases between. In germline, CDR1 is MDHEN, CDR2 SYDVKM. The length of the CDR3 is 13 residues. CDR3 sequence: CASSSPPTNGYTF. The CDR3 nucleotides read TGTGCCAGCAGCTCTCCCCCCACGAATGGCTACACCTTC.

This chain connects TRBV16 to TRBJ1-2, with 9 bases aligning to TRBD1. This CDR3 spans 17 amino acids. Germline trimming cut 4 bases from V and 8 bases from J; bases unmatched to any gene: 17. In germline, CDR1 is KGHSY, CDR2 FQNENV. The CDR3 bases are TGTGCCAGCAGCCCCCTTTCCACAGGGGGCGGTTTAGGAGGCTACACCTTC. Protein sequence: CASSPLSTGGGLGGYTF.

V gene TRBV27 combines with J gene TRBJ2-1; D possibly uses TRBD1 or TRBD2 (5 bases each). CDR1 is MNHEY and CDR2 is SMNVEV in the germline V gene (reference sequence). Trimming removed 5 bases from V and 15 bases from J, with 17 bases in between. The CDR3 extends over 12 amino acids. Here the CDR3 DNA reads TGTGCCAGCAGTCCGACAGTCCGGGATTGGTTCTTC. This sequence encodes CASSPTVRDWFF.

This clone is a singleton in its sample. This rearrangement joins TRBV5-1 to TRBJ1-2, with 7 positions matching TRBD1. Germline loops: CDR1 SGHRS, CDR2 YFSETQ. The CDR3 consists of 15 residues. J was trimmed by 4 bases and V by 1 base; bases with no gene match: 7. The CDR3, as DNA: TGCGCCAGCAGCTTGCAGACAGGGAGTACCTATGGCTACACCTTC. It encodes CASSLQTGSTYGYTF.

This chain connects TRBV10-1 to TRBJ2-5; 9 positions agree with TRBD2. The germline V gene encodes CDR1 WNHNN and CDR2 SYGVQD (reference sequence). With 3 bases clipped from V and 4 bases from J, the junction kept 9 bases outside the gene matches. The CDR3 has 16 residues. The CDR3 here is CASSDRMGLAGETQYF. In DNA, the CDR3 is TGCGCCAGCAGTGACCGAATGGGACTAGCCGGAGAGACCCAGTACTTC.

This chain uses TRBV5-4 with TRBJ1-6; D gene uncertain. The CDR3 has 15 residues. Trimming removed 3 bases at V and 5 bases at J, with 12 bases between. CDR1 and CDR2 (germline): SGHNT, YYREEE (reference sequence). The DNA for the CDR3 is TGTGCCAGCAGCTCACCTACGGGAGATAATTCACCCCTCCACTTT. It yields the protein CASSSPTGDNSPLHF.

The chain recombines TRBV5-5 with TRBJ1-5; a weak D match, TRBD1 (5 bases). The CDR3 is made up of 17 amino acids. Trimming cost V 6 bases and J 4 bases, with 23 bases left between them. Germline CDR1 and CDR2: SGHKS and YYEKEE (reference sequence). CDR3 in amino acids: CASTAQLRAVSNQPQHF. Here the CDR3 DNA reads TGTGCCAGCACAGCCCAACTCAGGGCGGTGAGTAATCAGCCCCAGCATTTT.

V gene TRBV7-3 combines with J gene TRBJ2-1; D not resolved. With 4 bases removed from V and 7 bases from J, the gap between germline ends came to 17 bases. Germline V gene lookup returns CDR1 SGHTA and CDR2 FQGTGA. This CDR3 is 15 amino acids long. As DNA, the CDR3 is TGTGCCAGCAGCTCTACCCCCTTAGCTGGGAATGAGCAGTTCTTC. It encodes CASSSTPLAGNEQFF. The whole variable domain, filled in from reference TRBV7-3 and TRBJ2-1, reads GAGVSQTPSNKVTEKGKYVELRCDPISGHTALYWYRQSLGQGPEFLIYFQGTGAADDSGLPNDRFFAVRPEGSVSTLKIQRTERGDSAVYLCASSSTPLAGNEQFFGPGTRLTVL.